These T cell receptor beta chains were read from a single sample in a study of regulatory T cells in long-lasting Graves disease. TCRdb independently ran MiXCR on the multiplex PCR reads; one entry per CDR3 protein. In the table there are 650,000 to 700,000 distinct CDR3 sequences, approximately 29% of which are singletons. The source was peripheral blood mononuclear cells (PBMCs), collected when the disease was refractory, from a patient treated with antithyroid drugs. These receptor sequences come from a female donor with Graves disease. Both conserved end residues are part of each CDR3. Each record gives: J gene, V gene, clone size, D gene, CDR3 protein, CDR3 DNA. D genes are given only for firm matches. Clone size is given for some rows only: seen once, a few or many times, or a class if the clone is expanded.

J gene: TRBJ2-4; V gene: TRBV29-1; clone size: -; D gene: TRBD2; CDR3 protein: CSVEGGENIQYF; CDR3 DNA: TGCAGCGTTGAGGGGGGGGAAAACATTCAGTACTTC
J gene: TRBJ2-3; V gene: TRBV10-3; clone size: few; D gene: TRBD1; CDR3 protein: CAINSGQRADTQYF; CDR3 DNA: TGTGCCATCAACTCGGGACAGAGGGCAGATACGCAGTATTTT
J gene: TRBJ2-6; V gene: TRBV6-1; clone size: -; D gene: -; CDR3 protein: CASTRDNSGANVLTF; CDR3 DNA: TGTGCCAGCACCAGGGACAACTCTGGGGCCAACGTCCTGACTTTC
J gene: TRBJ1-4; V gene: TRBV29-1; clone size: few; D gene: -; CDR3 protein: CSVQQGGPNEKLFF; CDR3 DNA: TGCAGCGTGCAACAGGGAGGACCTAATGAAAAACTGTTTTTT
J gene: TRBJ2-1; V gene: TRBV20-1; clone size: many; D gene: TRBD2; CDR3 protein: CSATGTSGNDRNEQFF; CDR3 DNA: TGCAGTGCTACCGGGACTAGCGGGAATGATAGGAATGAGCAGTTCTTC
J gene: TRBJ1-5; V gene: TRBV18; clone size: few; D gene: -; CDR3 protein: CASGPRLNQPQHF; CDR3 DNA: TGTGCCAGCGGCCCCAGGCTTAATCAGCCCCAGCATTTT
J gene: TRBJ2-7; V gene: TRBV6-1; clone size: many; D gene: -; CDR3 protein: CASRRTLSSYEQYF; CDR3 DNA: TGTGCCAGCAGGAGGACGTTGAGCTCCTACGAGCAGTACTTC
J gene: TRBJ1-1; V gene: TRBV7-9; clone size: -; D gene: TRBD1; CDR3 protein: CASSRTTGVNTEAFF; CDR3 DNA: TGTGCCAGCAGCCGCACGACAGGGGTGAACACTGAAGCTTTCTTT
J gene: TRBJ1-1; V gene: TRBV28; clone size: -; D gene: -; CDR3 protein: CASKWGGRGMNTEAFF; CDR3 DNA: TGTGCCAGTAAGTGGGGGGGCAGAGGGATGAACACTGAAGCTTTCTTT
J gene: TRBJ1-2; V gene: TRBV28; clone size: many; D gene: TRBD1; CDR3 protein: CASTPERGRIYGYTF; CDR3 DNA: TGTGCCAGCACCCCTGAGAGGGGGCGCATCTATGGCTACACCTTC
J gene: TRBJ1-2; V gene: TRBV25-1; clone size: -; D gene: -; CDR3 protein: CASSEGDFKGYTF; CDR3 DNA: TGTGCCAGCAGTGAGGGGGATTTCAAGGGCTACACCTTC
J gene: TRBJ2-7; V gene: TRBV5-1; clone size: -; D gene: TRBD2; CDR3 protein: CASSAGTSGAYEQYF; CDR3 DNA: TGCGCCAGCAGCGCCGGGACTAGCGGGGCCTACGAGCAGTACTTC
J gene: TRBJ2-5; V gene: TRBV15; clone size: -; D gene: -; CDR3 protein: CATSRDLETQYF; CDR3 DNA: TGTGCCACCAGCAGAGATCTAGAGACCCAGTACTTC
J gene: TRBJ1-1; V gene: TRBV5-1; clone size: few; D gene: -; CDR3 protein: CATRRGENTEAFF; CDR3 DNA: TGCGCCACCCGGAGAGGGGAAAACACTGAAGCTTTCTTT
J gene: TRBJ2-5; V gene: TRBV6-9; clone size: -; D gene: -; CDR3 protein: CASSYSPLQEAQYF; CDR3 DNA: TGTGCCAGCAGTTACTCCCCCCTACAAGAGGCCCAGTACTTC
J gene: TRBJ1-1; V gene: TRBV5-5; clone size: -; D gene: -; CDR3 protein: CASSLAPDLNTEAFF; CDR3 DNA: TGTGCCAGCAGCTTGGCTCCTGACTTGAACACTGAAGCTTTCTTT
J gene: TRBJ2-7; V gene: TRBV20-1; clone size: few; D gene: TRBD1; CDR3 protein: CSASSAPPGQGPYEQYF; CDR3 DNA: TGCAGTGCTAGTTCCGCACCACCGGGACAGGGGCCCTACGAGCAGTACTTC
J gene: TRBJ1-6; V gene: TRBV28; clone size: many; D gene: -; CDR3 protein: CASSFVISRLSSYNSPLHF; CDR3 DNA: TGTGCCAGCAGTTTTGTGATTTCACGACTGAGCTCCTATAATTCACCCCTCCACTTT
J gene: TRBJ1-2; V gene: TRBV5-1; clone size: -; D gene: TRBD1; CDR3 protein: CASSLDRGNNYGYTF; CDR3 DNA: TGCGCCAGCAGCTTGGACAGGGGGAACAACTATGGCTACACCTTC
J gene: TRBJ2-7; V gene: TRBV12-3/TRBV12-4; clone size: -; D gene: TRBD1; CDR3 protein: CASSLSGTGHEQYF; CDR3 DNA: TGTGCCAGCAGTTTGTCCGGGACAGGTCACGAGCAGTACTTC
J gene: TRBJ2-2; V gene: TRBV6-1; clone size: many; D gene: -; CDR3 protein: CASSAWRAGGELFF; CDR3 DNA: TGTGCCAGCTCCGCCTGGAGGGCGGGCGGGGAGCTGTTTTTT
J gene: TRBJ2-7; V gene: TRBV27; clone size: many; D gene: -; CDR3 protein: CASSLDGTDTYEQYF; CDR3 DNA: TGTGCCAGCAGTTTAGACGGGACGGATACCTACGAGCAGTACTTC
J gene: TRBJ1-1; V gene: TRBV12-5; clone size: many; D gene: -; CDR3 protein: CASGLWIGGRDYEAFF; CDR3 DNA: TGTGCTAGTGGTTTGTGGATCGGGGGCAGGGATTATGAAGCTTTCTTT
J gene: TRBJ2-7; V gene: TRBV29-1; clone size: -; D gene: -; CDR3 protein: CSVPGAASYEQYF; CDR3 DNA: TGCAGCGTCCCAGGGGCGGCTTCCTACGAGCAGTACTTC
J gene: TRBJ2-3; V gene: TRBV12-3/TRBV12-4; clone size: -; D gene: TRBD2; CDR3 protein: CASGTSGGDTQYF; CDR3 DNA: TGTGCCAGCGGGACTAGCGGGGGAGATACGCAGTATTTT
J gene: TRBJ2-6; V gene: TRBV7-3; clone size: many; D gene: TRBD1; CDR3 protein: CASSVPGTANSGANVLTF; CDR3 DNA: TGTGCCAGCAGCGTCCCCGGGACAGCGAACTCTGGGGCCAACGTCCTGACTTTC
J gene: TRBJ2-5; V gene: TRBV7-9; clone size: many; D gene: -; CDR3 protein: CASSFGHQETQYF; CDR3 DNA: TGTGCCAGCAGCTTCGGACACCAAGAGACCCAGTACTTC
J gene: TRBJ1-1; V gene: TRBV20-1; clone size: -; D gene: -; CDR3 protein: CSARDPVGSTEAFF; CDR3 DNA: TGCAGTGCTAGAGATCCGGTGGGGAGCACTGAAGCTTTCTTT
J gene: TRBJ1-1; V gene: TRBV6-1; clone size: few; D gene: TRBD1; CDR3 protein: CASSPQGVLMNTEAFF; CDR3 DNA: TGTGCCAGCAGTCCGCAGGGGGTGCTGATGAACACTGAAGCTTTCTTT
J gene: TRBJ2-2; V gene: TRBV13; clone size: many; D gene: TRBD2; CDR3 protein: CASSRTSGRNTGELFF; CDR3 DNA: TGTGCCAGCAGCCGCACTAGCGGAAGGAACACCGGGGAGCTGTTTTTT
J gene: TRBJ1-5; V gene: TRBV6-1; clone size: once; D gene: TRBD1; CDR3 protein: CASREGGAGQPQHF; CDR3 DNA: TGTGCCAGCAGGGAAGGGGGCGCAGGGCAGCCCCAGCATTTT
J gene: TRBJ1-2; V gene: TRBV12-3/TRBV12-4; clone size: many; D gene: -; CDR3 protein: CASRHDVGAGGYTF; CDR3 DNA: TGTGCCAGCAGACATGATGTTGGGGCAGGCGGCTACACCTTC
J gene: TRBJ1-5; V gene: TRBV18; clone size: few; D gene: -; CDR3 protein: CASSPLGGSGNQPQHF; CDR3 DNA: TGTGCCAGCTCACCACTCGGGGGCTCGGGCAATCAGCCCCAGCATTTT
J gene: TRBJ1-1; V gene: TRBV10-3; clone size: once; D gene: -; CDR3 protein: CAISESTRTLGPSEAFF; CDR3 DNA: TGTGCCATCAGTGAGTCGACTCGGACCCTGGGCCCCTCTGAAGCTTTCTTT
J gene: TRBJ2-7; V gene: TRBV27; clone size: once; D gene: -; CDR3 protein: CASSLQGYYEQYF; CDR3 DNA: TGTGCCAGCAGTTTACAGGGGTATTACGAGCAGTACTTC
J gene: TRBJ2-4; V gene: TRBV14; clone size: -; D gene: -; CDR3 protein: CASSQDWFLGTKNIQYF; CDR3 DNA: TGTGCCAGCAGCCAAGACTGGTTTTTGGGTACCAAAAACATTCAGTACTTC
J gene: TRBJ2-7; V gene: TRBV6-1; clone size: -; D gene: TRBD2; CDR3 protein: CASTGTEGLAGCCWLGYEQYF; CDR3 DNA: TGTGCCAGCACCGGAACCGAAGGACTAGCGGGATGTTGTTGGTTAGGCTACGAGCAGTACTTC
J gene: TRBJ1-1; V gene: TRBV6-4; clone size: few; D gene: -; CDR3 protein: CASSYSLSYTNTEAFF; CDR3 DNA: TGTGCCAGCAGTTACTCGCTTTCCTACACCAACACTGAAGCTTTCTTT